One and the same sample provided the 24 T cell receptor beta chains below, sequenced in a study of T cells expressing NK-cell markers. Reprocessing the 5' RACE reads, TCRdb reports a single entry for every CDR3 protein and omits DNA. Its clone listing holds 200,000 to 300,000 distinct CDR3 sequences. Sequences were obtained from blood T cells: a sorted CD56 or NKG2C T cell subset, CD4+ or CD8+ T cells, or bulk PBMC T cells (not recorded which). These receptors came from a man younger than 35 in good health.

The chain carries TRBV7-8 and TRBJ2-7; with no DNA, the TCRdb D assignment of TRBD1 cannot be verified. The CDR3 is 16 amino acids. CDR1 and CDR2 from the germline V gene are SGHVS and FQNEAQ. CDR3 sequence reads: CASSYKLSPPLYEQYF.

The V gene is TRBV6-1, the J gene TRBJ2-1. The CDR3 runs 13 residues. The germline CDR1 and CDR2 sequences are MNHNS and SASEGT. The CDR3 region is CASRFGHIAEQFF.

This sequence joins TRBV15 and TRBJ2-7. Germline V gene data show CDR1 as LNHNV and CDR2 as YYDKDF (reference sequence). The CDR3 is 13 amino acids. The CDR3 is CATSRGFGYEQYF.

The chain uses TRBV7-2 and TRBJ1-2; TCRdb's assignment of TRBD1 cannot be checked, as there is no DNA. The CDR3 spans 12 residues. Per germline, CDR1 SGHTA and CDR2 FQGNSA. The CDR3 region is CASSRDSYGYTF.

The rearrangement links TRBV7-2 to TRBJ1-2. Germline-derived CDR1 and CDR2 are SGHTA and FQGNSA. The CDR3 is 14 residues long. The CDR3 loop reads CASSLEGANYGYTF.

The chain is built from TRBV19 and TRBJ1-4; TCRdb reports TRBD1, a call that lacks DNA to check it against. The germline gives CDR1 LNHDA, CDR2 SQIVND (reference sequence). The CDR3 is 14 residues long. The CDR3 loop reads CASTPGQGNEKLFF.

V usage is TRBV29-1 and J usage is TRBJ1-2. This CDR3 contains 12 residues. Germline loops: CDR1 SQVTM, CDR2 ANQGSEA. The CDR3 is CSVGGEFGGYTF. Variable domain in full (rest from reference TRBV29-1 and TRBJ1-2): SAVISQKPSRDICQRGTSLTIQCQVDSQVTMMFWYRQQPGQSLTLIATANQGSEATYESGFVIDKFPISRPNLTFSTLTVSNMSPEDSSIYLCSVGGEFGGYTFGSGTRLTVV.

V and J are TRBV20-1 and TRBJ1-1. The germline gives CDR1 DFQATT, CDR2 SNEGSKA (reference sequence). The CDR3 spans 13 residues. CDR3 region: CSALRDRNTEAFF.

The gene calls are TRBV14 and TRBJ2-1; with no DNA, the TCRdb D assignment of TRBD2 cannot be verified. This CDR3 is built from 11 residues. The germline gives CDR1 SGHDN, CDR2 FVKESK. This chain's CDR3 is CASSLSSAQFF. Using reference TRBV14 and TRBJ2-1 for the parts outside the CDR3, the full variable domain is EAGVTQFPSHSVIEKGQTVTLRCDPISGHDNLYWYRRVMGKEIKFLLHFVKESKQDESGMPNNRFLAERTGGTYSTLKVQPAELEDSGVYFCASSLSSAQFFGPGTRLTVL.

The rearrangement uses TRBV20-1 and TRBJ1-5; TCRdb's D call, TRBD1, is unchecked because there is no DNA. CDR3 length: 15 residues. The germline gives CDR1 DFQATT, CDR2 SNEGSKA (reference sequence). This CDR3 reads CSARAGGGGNQPQHF.

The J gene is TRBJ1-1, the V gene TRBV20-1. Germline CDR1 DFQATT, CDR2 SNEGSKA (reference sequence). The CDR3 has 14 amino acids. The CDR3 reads CSARGWREKTEAFF.

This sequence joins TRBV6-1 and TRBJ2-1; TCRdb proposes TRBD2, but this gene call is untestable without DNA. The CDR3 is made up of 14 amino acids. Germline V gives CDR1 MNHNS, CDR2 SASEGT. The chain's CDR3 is CASTGLAGYNEQFF.

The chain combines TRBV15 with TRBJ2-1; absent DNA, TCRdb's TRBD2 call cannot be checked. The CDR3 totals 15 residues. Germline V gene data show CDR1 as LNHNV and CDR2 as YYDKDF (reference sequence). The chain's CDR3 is CATSRVLERGNEQFF.

CDR3 amino acids: CASSSSYSGRDNEQFF. The chain uses TRBV7-8 and TRBJ2-1; the TCRdb D gene call, TRBD2, has no DNA to confirm it. The CDR3 covers 16 residues. The germline V gene encodes CDR1 SGHVS and CDR2 FQNEAQ.

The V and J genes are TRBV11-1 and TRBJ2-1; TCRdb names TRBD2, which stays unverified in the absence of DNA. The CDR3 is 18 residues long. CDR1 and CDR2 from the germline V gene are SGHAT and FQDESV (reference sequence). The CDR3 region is CASSPQGLAGGPQSEQFF.

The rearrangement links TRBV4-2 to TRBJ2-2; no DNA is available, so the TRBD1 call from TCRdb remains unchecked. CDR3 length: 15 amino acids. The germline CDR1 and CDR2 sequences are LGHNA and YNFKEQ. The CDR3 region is CASNVEGRGTGELFF.

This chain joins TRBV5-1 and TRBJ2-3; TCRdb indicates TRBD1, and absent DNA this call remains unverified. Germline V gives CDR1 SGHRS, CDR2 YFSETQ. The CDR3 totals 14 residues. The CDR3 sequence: CASRSQGIADTQYF. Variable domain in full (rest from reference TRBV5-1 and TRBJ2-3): KAGVTQTPRYLIKTRGQQVTLSCSPISGHRSVSWYQQTPGQGLQFLFEYFSETQRNKGNFPGRFSGRQFSNSRSEMNVSTLELGDSALYLCASRSQGIADTQYFGPGTRLTVL.

CDR3 in amino acids: CASKSGQGGETQYF. The rearrangement uses TRBV25-1 and TRBJ2-5; TCRdb's D call of TRBD1 is untestable without DNA. The CDR3 is made up of 14 amino acids. CDR1 and CDR2 from the germline V gene are MGHDK and SYGVNS.

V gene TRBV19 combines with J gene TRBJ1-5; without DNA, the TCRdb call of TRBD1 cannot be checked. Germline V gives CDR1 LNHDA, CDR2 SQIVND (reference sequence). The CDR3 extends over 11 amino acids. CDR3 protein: CATGGDGPQHF.

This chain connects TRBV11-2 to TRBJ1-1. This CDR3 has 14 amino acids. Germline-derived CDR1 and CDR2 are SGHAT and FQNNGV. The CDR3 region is CASSARSGGTEAFF.

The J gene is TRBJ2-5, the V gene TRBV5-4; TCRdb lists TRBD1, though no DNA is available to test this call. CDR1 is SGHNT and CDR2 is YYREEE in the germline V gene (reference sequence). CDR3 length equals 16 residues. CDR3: CASSKPGTGVGETQYF.

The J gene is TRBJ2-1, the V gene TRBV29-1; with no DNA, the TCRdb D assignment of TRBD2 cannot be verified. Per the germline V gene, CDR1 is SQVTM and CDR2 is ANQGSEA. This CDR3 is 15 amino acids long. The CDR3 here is CSVVLAGPGRDEQFF.

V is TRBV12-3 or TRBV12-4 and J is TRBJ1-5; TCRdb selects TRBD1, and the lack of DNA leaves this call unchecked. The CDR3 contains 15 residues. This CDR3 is CASSGNRGPNQPQHF.

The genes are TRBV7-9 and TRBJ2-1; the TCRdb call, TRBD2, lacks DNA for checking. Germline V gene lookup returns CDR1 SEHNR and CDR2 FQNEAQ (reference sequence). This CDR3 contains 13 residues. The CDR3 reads CASTSGRAHEQFF.